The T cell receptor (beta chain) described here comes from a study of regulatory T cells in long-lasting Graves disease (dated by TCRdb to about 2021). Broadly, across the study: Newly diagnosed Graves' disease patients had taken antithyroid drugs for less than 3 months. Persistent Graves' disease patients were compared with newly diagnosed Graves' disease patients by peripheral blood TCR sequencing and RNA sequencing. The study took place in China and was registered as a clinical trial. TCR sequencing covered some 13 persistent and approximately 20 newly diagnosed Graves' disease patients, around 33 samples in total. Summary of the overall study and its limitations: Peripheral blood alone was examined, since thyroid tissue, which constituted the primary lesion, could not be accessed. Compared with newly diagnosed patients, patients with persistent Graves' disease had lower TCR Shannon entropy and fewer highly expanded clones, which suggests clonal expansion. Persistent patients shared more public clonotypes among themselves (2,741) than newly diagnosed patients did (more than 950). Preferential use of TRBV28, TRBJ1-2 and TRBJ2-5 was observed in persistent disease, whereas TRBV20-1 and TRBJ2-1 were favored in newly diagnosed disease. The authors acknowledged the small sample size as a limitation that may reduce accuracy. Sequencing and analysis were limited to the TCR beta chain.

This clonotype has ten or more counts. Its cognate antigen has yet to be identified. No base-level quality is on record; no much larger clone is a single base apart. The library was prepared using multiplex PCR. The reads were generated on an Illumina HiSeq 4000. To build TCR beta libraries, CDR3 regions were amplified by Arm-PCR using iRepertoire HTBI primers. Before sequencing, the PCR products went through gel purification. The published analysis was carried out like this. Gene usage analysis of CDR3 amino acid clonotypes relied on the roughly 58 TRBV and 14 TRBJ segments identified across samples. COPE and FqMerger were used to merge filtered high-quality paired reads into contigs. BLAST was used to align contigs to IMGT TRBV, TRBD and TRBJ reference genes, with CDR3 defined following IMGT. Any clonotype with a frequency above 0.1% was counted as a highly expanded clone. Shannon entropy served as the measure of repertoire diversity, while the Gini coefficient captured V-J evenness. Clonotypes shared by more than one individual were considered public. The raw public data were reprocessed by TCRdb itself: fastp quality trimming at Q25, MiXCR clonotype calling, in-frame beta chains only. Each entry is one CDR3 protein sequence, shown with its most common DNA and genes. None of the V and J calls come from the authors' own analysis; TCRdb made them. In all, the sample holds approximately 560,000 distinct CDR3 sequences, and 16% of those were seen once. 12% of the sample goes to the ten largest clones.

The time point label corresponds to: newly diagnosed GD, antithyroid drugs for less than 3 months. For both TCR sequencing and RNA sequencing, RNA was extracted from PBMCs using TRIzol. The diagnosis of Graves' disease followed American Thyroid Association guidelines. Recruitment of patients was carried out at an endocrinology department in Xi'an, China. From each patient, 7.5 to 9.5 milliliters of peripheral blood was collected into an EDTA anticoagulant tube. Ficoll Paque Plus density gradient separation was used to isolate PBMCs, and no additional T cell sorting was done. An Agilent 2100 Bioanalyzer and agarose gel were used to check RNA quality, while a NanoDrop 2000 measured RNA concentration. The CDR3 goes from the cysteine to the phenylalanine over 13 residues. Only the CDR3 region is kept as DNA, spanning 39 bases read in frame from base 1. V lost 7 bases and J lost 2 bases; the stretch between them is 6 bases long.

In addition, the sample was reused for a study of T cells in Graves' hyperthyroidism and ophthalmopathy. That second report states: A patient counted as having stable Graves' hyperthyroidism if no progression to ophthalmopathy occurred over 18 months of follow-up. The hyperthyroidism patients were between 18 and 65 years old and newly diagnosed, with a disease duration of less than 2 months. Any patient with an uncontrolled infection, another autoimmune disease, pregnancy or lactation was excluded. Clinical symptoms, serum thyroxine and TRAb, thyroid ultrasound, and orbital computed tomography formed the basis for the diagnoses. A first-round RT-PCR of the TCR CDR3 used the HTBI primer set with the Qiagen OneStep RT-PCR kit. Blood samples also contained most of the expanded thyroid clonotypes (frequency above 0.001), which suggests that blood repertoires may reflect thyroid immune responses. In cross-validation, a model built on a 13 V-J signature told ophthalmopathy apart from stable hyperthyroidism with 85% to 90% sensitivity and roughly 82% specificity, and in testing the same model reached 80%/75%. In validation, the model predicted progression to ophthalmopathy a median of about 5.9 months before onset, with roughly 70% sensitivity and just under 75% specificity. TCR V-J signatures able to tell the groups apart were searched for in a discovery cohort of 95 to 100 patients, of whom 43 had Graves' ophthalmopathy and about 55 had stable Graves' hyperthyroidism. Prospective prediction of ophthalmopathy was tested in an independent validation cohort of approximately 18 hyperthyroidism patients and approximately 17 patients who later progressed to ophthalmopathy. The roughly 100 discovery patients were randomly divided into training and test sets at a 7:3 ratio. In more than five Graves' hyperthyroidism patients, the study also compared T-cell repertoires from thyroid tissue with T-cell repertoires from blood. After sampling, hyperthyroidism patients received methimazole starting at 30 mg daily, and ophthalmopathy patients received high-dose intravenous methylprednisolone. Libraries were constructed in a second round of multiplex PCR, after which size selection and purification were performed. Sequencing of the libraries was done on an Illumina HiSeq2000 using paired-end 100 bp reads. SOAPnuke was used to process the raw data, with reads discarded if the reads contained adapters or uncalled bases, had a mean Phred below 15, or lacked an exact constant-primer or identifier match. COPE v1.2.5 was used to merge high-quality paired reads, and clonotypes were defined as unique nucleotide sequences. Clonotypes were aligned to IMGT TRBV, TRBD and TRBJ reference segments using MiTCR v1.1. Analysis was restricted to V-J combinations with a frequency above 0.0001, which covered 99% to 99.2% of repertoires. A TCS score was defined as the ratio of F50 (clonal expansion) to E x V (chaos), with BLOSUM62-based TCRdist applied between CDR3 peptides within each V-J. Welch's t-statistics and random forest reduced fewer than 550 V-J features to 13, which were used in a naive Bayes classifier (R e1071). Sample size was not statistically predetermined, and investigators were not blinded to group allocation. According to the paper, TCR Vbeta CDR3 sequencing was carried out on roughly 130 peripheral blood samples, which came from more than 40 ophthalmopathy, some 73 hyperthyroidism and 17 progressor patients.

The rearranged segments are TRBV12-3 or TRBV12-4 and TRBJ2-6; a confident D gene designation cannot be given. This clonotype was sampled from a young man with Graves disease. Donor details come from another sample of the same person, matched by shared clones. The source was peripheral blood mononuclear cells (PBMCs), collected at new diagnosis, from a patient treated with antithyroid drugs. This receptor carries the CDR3 CASTLAGANVLTF. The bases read TGTGCCAGCACCCTAGCTGGGGCCAACGTCCTGACTTTC.